This T cell receptor beta chain was captured in a study of naive and memory T cell subsets. Study-wide results and limits: Clonotypes are single alpha or beta chains, not paired receptors. A few larger clonotypes appeared in naive repertoires, especially CD8, possibly memory cells re-expressing CD45RA.

The CDR3 sequence is 13 residues long. Germline V gives CDR1 MNHEY, CDR2 SVGEGT. Trimming took off 7 bases at V and 2 bases at J, with 12 bases between the two ends. Note on this clonotype: Antigen unknown.

Both TRBC1 and TRBC2 were covered by a beta constant-region primer of two equimolar oligonucleotides. Nested alpha and beta constant-region primers with the SP2 primer drove four PCR rounds on ligated cDNA. TCRdb itself ran the UMI-ligation and nested PCR reads through MiXCR, one entry per CDR3 protein. The repertoire holds some 110,000 distinct CDR3 sequences, approximately 14% seen once, with approximately 2.6% in the top ten. The material sequenced was naive CD8+ T cells from blood. The chain combines TRBV6-2 or TRBV6-3 with TRBJ2-7; perhaps TRBD2 as D (5 bases). The sequence derives from a human donor in good health. DNA of the CDR3: TGTGCCAGCAACCCACTAGGTACCTACGAGCAGTACTTC. Its protein is CASNPLGTYEQYF.